These 21 T cell receptor beta chains originate from one sample sequenced in a study of T-cell reconstitution after alpha-beta-depleted transplantation in children (dated by TCRdb to the mid-2010s). The treatment or condition label, read with the paper, signifies: allogeneic hematopoietic cell transplantation with graft depleted of TCRalphabeta T cells and CD19 B cells. Libraries were made using PCR. The sequencer listed for this sample is Illumina HiSeq 2500. TCR library preparation used molecular barcoding, with unique molecular identifiers applied to normalize quantification of the TCRbeta repertoire. The raw public reads went through TCRdb reprocessing: fastp at Q25, MiXCR clone calling, in-frame beta chains kept. Identical CDR3 protein sequences are pooled into one entry, listed with their most common genes and DNA. This sample is represented by a few hundred thousand distinct CDR3 sequences; roughly 27% of them were singletons. The leading ten clones occupy less than 40% of the sample.

This sample comprised PBMCs, obtained before TCRalphabeta/CD19-depleted stem cell transplant. All receptors derive from a boy in the first two years of life with Wiskott-Aldrich syndrome, due to receive a stem cell transplant.

V usage is TRBV7-3 and J usage is TRBJ1-2, with unresolved D. Germline CDR1 is SGHTA and CDR2 is FQGTGA. This CDR3 has 15 amino acids. Trimming removed 0 bases at V and 2 bases at J, with 10 bases between. The CDR3, as DNA: TGTGCCAGCAGCTTAACGGGTGGTCCAAACTATGGCTACACCTTC. Translated: CASSLTGGPNYGYTF.

The V and J genes are TRBV7-9 and TRBJ1-2; 12 nucleotides line up with TRBD1. J lost 7 bases, V lost 6 bases, and 9 bases had no gene match. The CDR3 sequence is 15 residues long. Germline values: CDR1 SEHNR, CDR2 FQNEAQ (reference sequence). This chain's CDR3 is CASRFGGQGAGGYTF. CDR3 coding DNA: TGTGCCAGCAGATTTGGGGGACAGGGGGCTGGTGGCTACACCTTC. Full variable domain (missing parts from reference TRBV7-9 and TRBJ1-2): DTGVSQNPRHKITKRGQNVTFRCDPISEHNRLYWYRQTLGQGPEFLTYFQNEAQLEKSRLLSDRFSAERPKGSFSTLEIQRTEQGDSAMYLCASRFGGQGAGGYTFGSGTRLTVV.

The CDR3 loop is CATSLRLAQYNEQFF. DNA for the CDR3: TGTGCCACCAGCCTCCGACTAGCGCAGTACAATGAGCAGTTCTTC. J is TRBJ2-1 and V is TRBV15, with 8 bases matching TRBD2. V lost 5 bases to trimming and J lost 4 bases; unmatched junction nucleotides: 7. This CDR3 contains 15 residues. CDR1 is LNHNV and CDR2 is YYDKDF in the germline V gene (reference sequence).

V is TRBV4-1 and J is TRBJ2-1, with 8 bases identical to TRBD2. Germline V lookup: CDR1 MGHRA, CDR2 YSYEKL. The CDR3 contains 15 residues. Trimming at V came to 4 bases and at J to 6 bases, leaving 8 bases not matched to a gene. As DNA, the CDR3 is TGCGCCAGCAGCCGAGACGGGACTAGAAGCAATGAGCAGTTCTTC. Protein product: CASSRDGTRSNEQFF.

In its sample, this clonotype was seen a few times. This chain's CDR3 is CASSLGGGSMNTEAFF. The DNA for the CDR3 is TGTGCCAGCAGCTTAGGCGGGGGGAGCATGAACACTGAAGCTTTCTTT. The rearrangement uses TRBV7-9 and TRBJ1-1; the D gene is possibly TRBD1 (5 bases). The CDR3 is 16 residues long. CDR1 SEHNR and CDR2 FQNEAQ come from the germline V gene (reference sequence). V was shortened by 1 base and J by 0 bases, with 12 bases between the two germline ends.

The V gene is TRBV20-1, the J gene TRBJ1-2; TRBD1 might be the D (5 bases). Per germline, CDR1 DFQATT and CDR2 SNEGSKA (reference sequence). This CDR3 has 14 residues. Trimming stripped 6 bases from V and 4 bases from J, with 18 bases between. The CDR3 region has the DNA TGCAGTGCACCCGACAGCCGGGGCTCCTATGGCTACACCTTC. It translates to CSAPDSRGSYGYTF.

This clonotype was observed a few times. V and J are TRBV5-1 and TRBJ2-1; D not resolved. Germline CDR1 SGHRS, CDR2 YFSETQ. The V end was cut by 0 bases, the J end by 4 bases, with 11 bases between. The CDR3 totals 15 residues. The CDR3 reads CASSLELVGYNEQFF. The CDR3 DNA reads TGCGCCAGCAGCTTGGAGTTGGTTGGTTACAATGAGCAGTTCTTC.

This clonotype was seen a few times. The rearrangement joins TRBV6-5 to TRBJ1-2; no definite D call. Looked up from germline, CDR1 is MNHEY and CDR2 is SVGAGI. V gave up 0 bases and J gave up 5 bases, with 13 bases separating them. The CDR3 extends over 15 amino acids. The CDR3 sequence is CASSYSTGPLYGYTF. For the CDR3, the DNA is TGTGCCAGCAGTTACTCTACCGGACCCCTATATGGCTACACCTTC.

The chain recombines TRBV5-1 with TRBJ2-7; D possibly uses TRBD1 or TRBD2 (5 bases each). Germline CDR1 is SGHRS and CDR2 is YFSETQ. Deletions cut 0 bases from V and 2 bases from J, with 15 bases between. This CDR3 spans 16 amino acids. The CDR3 spells CASSLGPWGSAYEQYF. The DNA of the CDR3 is TGCGCCAGCAGCTTGGGGCCGTGGGGGAGTGCCTACGAGCAGTACTTC.

CDR3 sequence (DNA): TGCAGTGTTCCAGTATGGGGGGCTTACGAGCAGTACTTC. It codes for CSVPVWGAYEQYF. This sequence joins TRBV20-1 and TRBJ2-7; possibly TRBD1 or TRBD2 for D (6 bases each). This CDR3 contains 13 residues. With 7 bases removed from V and 4 bases from J, the gap between germline ends came to 17 bases. Germline V gene lookup returns CDR1 DFQATT and CDR2 SNEGSKA (reference sequence).

This clonotype was seen only a few times. The chain employs TRBV12-3 or TRBV12-4 and TRBJ1-1; tentative D call: TRBD1 (5 bases). This CDR3 has 12 residues. V was clipped by 1 base and J by 11 bases, with 11 bases between them. The chain's CDR3 is CASSLGGMRAFF. In DNA form, the CDR3 reads TGTGCCAGCAGTTTAGGGGGGATGAGGGCTTTCTTT.

The chain uses TRBV12-3 or TRBV12-4 and TRBJ1-1; D is uncertain. The CDR3 is made up of 12 amino acids. Trimming pared 6 bases from V and 1 base from J, leaving 6 bases between. In DNA form, the CDR3 reads TGTGCCAGCAGGGCCCGGAACACTGAAGCTTTCTTT. This codes for CASRARNTEAFF.

This clonotype was recorded a few times. The chain joins TRBV7-9 to TRBJ1-1; 7 bases line up with TRBD1. The CDR3 has 17 residues. The V and J ends lost 5 bases and 0 bases, in that order; junction bases with no gene match: 12. Germline V gene lookup returns CDR1 SEHNR and CDR2 FQNEAQ (reference sequence). CDR3 loop: CASSLQDRVKLNTEAFF. The CDR3 DNA sequence: TGTGCCAGCAGCCTACAAGACAGGGTCAAGTTGAACACTGAAGCTTTCTTT.

This clonotype was detected only a few times. The chain has TRBV30 and TRBJ1-5; maybe TRBD1 (5 bases). Germline V gives CDR1 GTSNPN, CDR2 SVGIG (reference sequence). V was pared by 2 bases and J by 4 bases, with 21 bases between. The CDR3 totals 17 residues. CDR3 nucleotide sequence: TGTGCCTGGAGTTCCAGGGTTTCGTGGGGCGGGAATCAGCCCCAGCATTTT. The encoded protein is CAWSSRVSWGGNQPQHF.

This clonotype was seen more than once but under ten times. V usage is TRBV5-1 and J usage is TRBJ2-7, with D maybe TRBD2 (5 bases). This CDR3 region has 13 residues. V shed 7 bases and J shed 0 bases, with 11 bases lying between them. Germline values: CDR1 SGHRS, CDR2 YFSETQ. CDR3 nucleotide sequence: TGCGCCAGCGGGAGTCCCGGCTCCTACGAGCAGTACTTC. This encodes CASGSPGSYEQYF.

This chain uses TRBV20-1 with TRBJ1-2; D unresolved. Per germline, CDR1 DFQATT and CDR2 SNEGSKA (reference sequence). The V and J ends lost 0 bases and 8 bases respectively, with 10 bases between them. This CDR3 has 12 residues. Written as DNA, the CDR3 is TGCAGTGCTAGAGATCTGGGCTCGGGCTACACCTTC. Amino acids: CSARDLGSGYTF.

This clonotype showed up just a few times. This chain uses TRBV12-3 or TRBV12-4 with TRBJ1-2; TRBD1 agrees at 7 bases. V was clipped by 6 bases and J by 7 bases; unmatched bases: 5. There are 12 residues in the CDR3. CDR3 residues: CASSQTGFGYTF. The CDR3, as DNA: TGTGCCAGCAGCCAGACAGGGTTTGGCTACACCTTC.

This clonotype was counted between two and nine times. The chain recombines TRBV10-2 with TRBJ2-2; tentatively, D is TRBD2 (6 bases). This CDR3 region has 14 residues. In germline, CDR1 is WSHSY, CDR2 SAAADI. Trimming cost V 4 bases and J 0 bases, with 6 bases left between them. CDR3 nucleotide sequence: TGCGCCAGCAGTGCGGGGGCGAACACCGGGGAGCTGTTTTTT. Its protein is CASSAGANTGELFF.

This clonotype was counted between two and nine times. The J gene is TRBJ2-7, the V gene TRBV9; D might be TRBD2 (6 bases). Germline V CDR1 and CDR2: SGDLS, YYNGEE. Trimming removed 4 bases at V and 0 bases at J, with 11 bases between. CDR3 length: 14 amino acids. The CDR3 nucleotides are TGTGCCAGCAGCCCGGAGGGGCTCTCCTACGAGCAGTACTTC. This translates into CASSPEGLSYEQYF.

This clonotype was recorded a few times. The chain couples TRBV27 to TRBJ1-6, with TRBD1 matching over 7 bases. Germline V lookup: CDR1 MNHEY, CDR2 SMNVEV (reference sequence). With V trimmed by 5 bases and J by 7 bases, 11 bases remained unmatched. The CDR3 covers 16 residues. This CDR3 is CASSLATGERNSPLHF. For the CDR3, the DNA is TGTGCCAGCAGTCTGGCAACAGGGGAACGGAATTCACCCCTCCACTTT.

The chain links TRBV20-1 to TRBJ1-1; D is uncertain. This CDR3 region has 12 residues. The germline V gene encodes CDR1 DFQATT and CDR2 SNEGSKA (reference sequence). Trimming left V 4 bases short and J 5 bases short, with 11 bases between. This CDR3 is CSAKSMATEAFF. The CDR3 DNA is TGCAGTGCTAAATCAATGGCGACTGAAGCTTTCTTT.